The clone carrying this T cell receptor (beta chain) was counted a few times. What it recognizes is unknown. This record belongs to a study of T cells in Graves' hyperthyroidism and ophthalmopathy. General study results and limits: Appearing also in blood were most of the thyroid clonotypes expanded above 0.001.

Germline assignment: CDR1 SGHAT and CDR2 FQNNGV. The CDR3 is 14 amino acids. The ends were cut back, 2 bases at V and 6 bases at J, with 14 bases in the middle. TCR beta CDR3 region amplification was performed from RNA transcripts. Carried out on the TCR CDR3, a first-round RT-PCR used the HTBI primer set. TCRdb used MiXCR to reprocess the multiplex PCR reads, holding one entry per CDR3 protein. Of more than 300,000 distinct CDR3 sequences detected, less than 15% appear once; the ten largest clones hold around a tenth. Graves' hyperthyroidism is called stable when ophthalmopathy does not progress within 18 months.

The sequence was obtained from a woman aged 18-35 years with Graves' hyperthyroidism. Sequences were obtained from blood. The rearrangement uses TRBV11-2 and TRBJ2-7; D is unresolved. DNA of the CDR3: TGTGCCAGCAGCTTAAGTCCAAGGTTCTCCGAGCAGTACTTC. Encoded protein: CASSLSPRFSEQYF.